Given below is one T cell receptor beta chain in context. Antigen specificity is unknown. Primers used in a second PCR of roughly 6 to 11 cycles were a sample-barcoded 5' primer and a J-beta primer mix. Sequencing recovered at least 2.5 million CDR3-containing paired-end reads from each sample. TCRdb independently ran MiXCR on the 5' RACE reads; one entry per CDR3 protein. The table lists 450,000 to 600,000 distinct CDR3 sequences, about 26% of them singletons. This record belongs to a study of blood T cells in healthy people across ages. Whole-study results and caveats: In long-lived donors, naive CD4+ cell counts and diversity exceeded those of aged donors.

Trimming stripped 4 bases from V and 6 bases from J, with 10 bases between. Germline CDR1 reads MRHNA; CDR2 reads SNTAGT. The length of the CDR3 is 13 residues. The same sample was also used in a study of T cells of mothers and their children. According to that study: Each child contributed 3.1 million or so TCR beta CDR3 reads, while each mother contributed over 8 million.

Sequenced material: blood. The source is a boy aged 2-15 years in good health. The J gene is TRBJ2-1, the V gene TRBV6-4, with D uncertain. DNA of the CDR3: TGTGCCAGCAGTGTAGACGGACCCAATGAGCAGTTCTTC. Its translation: CASSVDGPNEQFF.